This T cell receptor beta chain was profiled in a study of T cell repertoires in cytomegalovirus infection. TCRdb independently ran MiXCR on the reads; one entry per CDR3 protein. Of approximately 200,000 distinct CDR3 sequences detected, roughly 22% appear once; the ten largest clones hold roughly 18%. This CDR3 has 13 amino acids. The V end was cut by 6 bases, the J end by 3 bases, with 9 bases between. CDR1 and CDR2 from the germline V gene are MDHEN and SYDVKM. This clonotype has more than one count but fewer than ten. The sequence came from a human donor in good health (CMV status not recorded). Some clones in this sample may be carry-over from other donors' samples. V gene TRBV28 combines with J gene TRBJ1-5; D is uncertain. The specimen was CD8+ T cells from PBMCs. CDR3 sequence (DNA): TGTGCCAGCAGACCTCCGCTCAATCAGCCCCAGCATTTT. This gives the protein CASRPPLNQPQHF.